The 23 T cell receptor beta chains listed next were all sequenced from one sample in a study of T cell responses to AZD1222 COVID-19 vaccine. Profiling relied on immunoSEQ multiplex PCR, and the TCRdb table lists in-frame clones only, not all of them. Of 150,000 or so clones in the sample, roughly 92% were seen once. Here the sequenced sample was peripheral blood, taken on day 0 of AZD1222 vaccination. The origin of the receptors is an adult in good health.

V gene TRBV5-4 combines with J gene TRBJ2-3; 7 positions agree with TRBD2. With 6 bases clipped from V and 3 bases from J, the junction kept 13 bases outside the gene matches. Germline loops: CDR1 SGHNT, CDR2 YYREEE (reference sequence). The CDR3 has 16 residues. CDR3 region: CASNFASGVRTDTQYF. In DNA form, the CDR3 reads TGTGCCAGCAACTTTGCTAGCGGAGTTCGGACAGATACGCAGTATTTT. The full variable domain, rest sourced from reference TRBV5-4 and TRBJ2-3, is ETGVTQSPTHLIKTRGQQVTLRCSSQSGHNTVSWYQQALGQGPQFIFQYYREEENGRGNFPPRFSGLQFPNYSSELNVNALELDDSALYLCASNFASGVRTDTQYFGPGTRLTVL.

This CDR3 reads CASSQEGRGYEDTQYF. The CDR3 nucleotides are TGTGCCAGCAGCCAAGAAGGCAGGGGCTACGAGGATACGCAGTATTTT. The rearrangement uses TRBV3-1 (or the pseudogene TRBV3-2) and TRBJ2-3; the D gene is possibly TRBD1 (6 bases). Looked up from germline, CDR1 is LGHDT and CDR2 is YNNKEL (reference sequence). The CDR3 extends over 16 amino acids. V was cut by 0 bases and J by 6 bases, with 16 bases left in between.

This clone appeared a few times. V usage is TRBV3-1 (or the pseudogene TRBV3-2) and J usage is TRBJ1-1; TRBD1 might be the D (5 bases). Trimming stripped 3 bases from V and 5 bases from J, with 16 bases between. The CDR3 has 15 amino acids. Germline V gene sequence: CDR1 LGHDT, CDR2 YNNKEL (reference sequence). CDR3 in DNA: TGTGCCAGCAGCCAGGGGCGGGGTTGGGAGACTGAAGCTTTCTTT. Amino acid sequence: CASSQGRGWETEAFF.

The chain links TRBV28 to TRBJ2-1, with 14 bases that match TRBD2. The germline V gene has CDR1 MDHEN and CDR2 SYDVKM. V lost 2 bases to trimming and J lost 1 base; unmatched junction nucleotides: 10. The CDR3 is made up of 20 amino acids. The CDR3 DNA reads as TGTGCCAGCAGTTTAAGGAGCCTAGGGACTAGCGGGAGATCCTACAATGAGCAGTTCTTC. Encoded protein: CASSLRSLGTSGRSYNEQFF. The whole variable domain, remainder taken from reference TRBV28 and TRBJ2-1, is DVKVTQSSRYLVKRTGEKVFLECVQDMDHENMFWYRQDPGLGLRLIYFSYDVKMKEKGDIPEGYSVSREKKERFSLILESASTNQTSMYLCASSLRSLGTSGRSYNEQFFGPGTRLTVL.

The J gene is TRBJ2-3, the V gene TRBV3-1 (or the pseudogene TRBV3-2), with TRBD2 matching over 9 bases. This CDR3 region has 16 residues. The germline gives CDR1 LGHDT, CDR2 YNNKEL (reference sequence). V trimming: 4 bases; J trimming: 6 bases; junction bases outside the gene matches: 11. The CDR3 protein is CASSLSSGVPWDTQYF. Here the CDR3 DNA reads TGTGCCAGCAGCCTTTCTAGCGGGGTCCCGTGGGATACGCAGTATTTT.

This rearrangement joins TRBV7-9 to TRBJ2-2; 10 bases line up with TRBD2. This CDR3 comprises 15 residues. Germline trimming cut 3 bases from V and 6 bases from J; bases unmatched to any gene: 4. Per the germline V gene, CDR1 is SEHNR and CDR2 is FQNEAQ (reference sequence). In nucleotides, the CDR3 is TGTGCCAGCAGCTTCGGTCTAGCGGGGGCCGGGGAGCTGTTTTTT. Its translation: CASSFGLAGAGELFF.

This chain connects TRBV5-1 to TRBJ1-6; a possible D gene is TRBD1 (5 bases). CDR1 is SGHRS, CDR2 YFSETQ, per germline. The V end lost 4 bases, the J end lost 8 bases, and 16 bases lay between the germline ends. The CDR3 consists of 15 residues. CDR3: CASSPREGRDSPLHF. CDR3 nucleotides: TGCGCCAGCAGCCCCAGGGAGGGAAGGGATTCACCCCTCCACTTT.

The chain links TRBV28 to TRBJ1-2; 7 bases align to TRBD1. The V segment lost 8 bases and the J segment 4 bases; nucleotides outside the gene matches: 16. The germline gives CDR1 MDHEN, CDR2 SYDVKM. This CDR3 is built from 16 residues. Here the CDR3 reads CASAPRRGRVFYGYTF. The CDR3 DNA sequence: TGTGCCAGCGCTCCCCGAAGGGGGCGCGTATTCTATGGCTACACCTTC.

The chain recombines TRBV9 with TRBJ1-6, with TRBD1 as a possible D gene (5 bases). The V end was cut by 0 bases, the J end by 6 bases, with 10 bases between. This CDR3 has 15 residues. The V gene's germline CDR1 is SGDLS and CDR2 YYNGEE. The CDR3 DNA reads TGTGCCAGCAGCGTAGCTGTAGGGGTTAATTCACCCCTCCACTTT. It yields the protein CASSVAVGVNSPLHF.

This clone has a single count. This chain joins TRBV11-3 and TRBJ2-1; D gene ambiguous. CDR1 SGHNT and CDR2 YENEEA come from the germline V gene. The CDR3 covers 14 residues. V gave up 5 bases and J gave up 2 bases, with 10 bases separating them. As DNA, the CDR3 is TGTGCCAGCAGCGCCTCCTACGCCTACAATGAGCAGTTCTTC. It specifies CASSASYAYNEQFF.

J is TRBJ1-3 and V is TRBV3-1 (or the pseudogene TRBV3-2); no clear D gene. This CDR3 spans 14 amino acids. Trimming took 1 base from V and 3 from J, leaving 7 bases between them. CDR1 and CDR2 (germline): LGHDT, YNNKEL (reference sequence). This CDR3 reads CASSQAVDGNTIYF. In DNA form, the CDR3 reads TGTGCCAGCAGCCAAGCAGTTGATGGAAACACCATATATTTT.

The chain joins TRBV7-9 to TRBJ2-1; 8 positions match TRBD2. V was clipped by 5 bases and J by 4 bases; unmatched bases: 10. The CDR3 totals 16 residues. The V gene's germline CDR1 is SEHNR and CDR2 FQNEAQ (reference sequence). The CDR3 sequence is CASSRTSKGKYNEQFF. As DNA, the CDR3 is TGTGCCAGCAGCAGGACTAGCAAAGGGAAGTACAATGAGCAGTTCTTC. The whole variable domain, remainder taken from reference TRBV7-9 and TRBJ2-1, is DTGVSQNPRHKITKRGQNVTFRCDPISEHNRLYWYRQTLGQGPEFLTYFQNEAQLEKSRLLSDRFSAERPKGSFSTLEIQRTEQGDSAMYLCASSRTSKGKYNEQFFGPGTRLTVL.

This chain joins TRBV10-3 and TRBJ2-5; D unresolved. With 1 base removed from V and 2 bases from J, the gap between germline ends came to 8 bases. CDR3 length equals 14 residues. In germline, CDR1 is ENHRY, CDR2 SYGVKD. The CDR3 sequence: CAISELADQETQYF. In DNA form, the CDR3 reads TGTGCCATCAGTGAGTTGGCAGATCAAGAGACCCAGTACTTC.

The J gene is TRBJ1-5, the V gene TRBV7-9; D possibly corresponds to TRBD1 (6 bases). The CDR3 is made up of 14 amino acids. The germline V gene encodes CDR1 SEHNR and CDR2 FQNEAQ (reference sequence). Trimming shortened V by 3 bases and J by 7 bases, and 13 bases separated the two germline ends. The CDR3: CASSFAGAEQPQHF. CDR3 nucleotides: TGTGCCAGCAGCTTCGCAGGGGCGGAACAGCCCCAGCATTTT.

This clone occurred once. The chain employs TRBV27 and TRBJ2-1; D is unresolved. The CDR3 length is 14 residues. The ends were cut back, 2 bases at V and 6 bases at J, with 11 bases in the middle. The V gene's germline CDR1 is MNHEY and CDR2 SMNVEV (reference sequence). The CDR3 reads CASSLLLQSNEQFF. CDR3 DNA: TGTGCCAGCAGTTTACTTCTACAAAGCAATGAGCAGTTCTTC.

The V and J genes are TRBV3-1 (or the pseudogene TRBV3-2) and TRBJ1-6; unclear D gene. CDR3 length: 14 residues. V gave up 1 base and J gave up 6 bases, with 7 bases separating them. Germline V gene sequence: CDR1 LGHDT, CDR2 YNNKEL (reference sequence). CDR3 amino acids: CASSQVVLNSPLHF. CDR3 nucleotide sequence: TGTGCCAGCAGCCAAGTCGTACTTAATTCACCCCTCCACTTT.

The rearrangement links TRBV7-9 to TRBJ2-2; weak D call: TRBD2 (5 bases). Trimming took off 1 base at V and 7 bases at J, with 10 bases between the two ends. Germline V CDR1 and CDR2: SEHNR, FQNEAQ (reference sequence). CDR3 length equals 14 residues. The CDR3 spells CASSLGPGGGELFF. Written as DNA, the CDR3 is TGTGCCAGCAGCTTAGGGCCTGGAGGCGGGGAGCTGTTTTTT.

The chain joins TRBV3-1 (or the pseudogene TRBV3-2) to TRBJ1-1; the D is unclear. The CDR3 extends over 16 amino acids. Germline V gives CDR1 LGHDT, CDR2 YNNKEL (reference sequence). V was clipped by 1 base and J by 0 bases, with 12 bases between them. The CDR3 sequence: CASSQVGQKMNTEAFF. CDR3 coding DNA: TGTGCCAGCAGCCAAGTAGGGCAAAAAATGAACACTGAAGCTTTCTTT.

The chain carries TRBV3-1 (or the pseudogene TRBV3-2) and TRBJ2-7; no firm D call. Trimming took off 0 bases at V and 2 bases at J, with 11 bases between the two ends. In germline, CDR1 is LGHDT, CDR2 YNNKEL (reference sequence). This CDR3 contains 15 residues. The CDR3 bases are TGTGCCAGCAGCCAAGAATCCCGGGCCCCCTACGAGCAGTACTTC. This encodes CASSQESRAPYEQYF.

The chain combines TRBV3-1 (or the pseudogene TRBV3-2) with TRBJ2-4, with a weak D call TRBD2 (5 bases). CDR3 size: 11 residues. Germline-derived CDR1 and CDR2 are LGHDT and YNNKEL (reference sequence). Between the trimmed V and J ends, which lost 1 base and 16 bases, there was a span of 11 bases. CDR3 amino acids: CASSQATTHYF. CDR3 DNA: TGTGCCAGCAGCCAAGCGACTACTCACTACTTC.

CDR3: CASSFQTRGSYNSPLHF. The CDR3, as DNA: TGCGCCAGCAGCTTCCAGACCAGGGGATCCTATAATTCACCCCTCCACTTT. V is TRBV5-1 and J is TRBJ1-6; tentative D call: TRBD1 (6 bases). With 2 bases removed from V and 1 base from J, the gap between germline ends came to 13 bases. This CDR3 has 17 residues. CDR1 and CDR2 (germline): SGHRS, YFSETQ.

This sequence joins TRBV5-1 and TRBJ2-1; TRBD1 is a possible D gene (7 bases). Germline values: CDR1 SGHRS, CDR2 YFSETQ. The length of the CDR3 is 22 residues. Trimming took 2 bases from V and 0 from J, leaving 30 bases between them. This CDR3 reads CASSFRSIVAGGSRSSYNEQFF. In DNA, the CDR3 is TGCGCCAGCAGCTTTAGATCAATAGTGGCAGGGGGGTCCCGCAGCTCCTACAATGAGCAGTTCTTC.

The V gene is TRBV6-1, the J gene TRBJ2-1; 11 bases map to TRBD2. J lost 9 bases, V lost 2 bases, and 9 bases had no gene match. CDR1 is MNHNS and CDR2 is SASEGT in the germline V gene. This CDR3 has 16 residues. The CDR3: CASSEFLAGGFIEQFF. CDR3 in DNA: TGTGCCAGCAGTGAATTTCTAGCGGGGGGTTTTATTGAGCAGTTCTTC.